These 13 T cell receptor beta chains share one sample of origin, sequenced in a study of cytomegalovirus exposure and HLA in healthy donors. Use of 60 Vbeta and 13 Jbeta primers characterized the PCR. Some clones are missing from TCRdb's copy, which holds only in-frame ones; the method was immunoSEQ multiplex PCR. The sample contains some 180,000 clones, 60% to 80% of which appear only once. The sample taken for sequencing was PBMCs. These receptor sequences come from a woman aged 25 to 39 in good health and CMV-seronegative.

Here the CDR3 DNA reads TGTGCCACCACAAGGAGTTCCTACAATGAGCAGTTCTTC. Its protein is CATTRSSYNEQFF. The chain recombines TRBV15 with TRBJ2-1; D call uncertain. Trimming stripped 7 bases from V and 1 base from J, with 8 bases between. This CDR3 comprises 13 residues. The germline CDR1 and CDR2 sequences are LNHNV and YYDKDF (reference sequence).

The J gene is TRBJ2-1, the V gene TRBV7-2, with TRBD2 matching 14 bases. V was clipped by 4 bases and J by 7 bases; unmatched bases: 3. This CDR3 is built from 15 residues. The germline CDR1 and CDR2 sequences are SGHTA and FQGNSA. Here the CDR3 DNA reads TGTGCCAGCAGCTCGGGACTAGCGGGGGATAATGAGCAGTTCTTC. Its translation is CASSSGLAGDNEQFF.

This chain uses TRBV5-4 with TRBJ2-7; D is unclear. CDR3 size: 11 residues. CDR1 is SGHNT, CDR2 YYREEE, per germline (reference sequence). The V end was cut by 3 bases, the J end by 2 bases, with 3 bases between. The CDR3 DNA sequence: TGTGCCAGCAGCTCAACCTACGAGCAGTACTTC. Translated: CASSSTYEQYF.

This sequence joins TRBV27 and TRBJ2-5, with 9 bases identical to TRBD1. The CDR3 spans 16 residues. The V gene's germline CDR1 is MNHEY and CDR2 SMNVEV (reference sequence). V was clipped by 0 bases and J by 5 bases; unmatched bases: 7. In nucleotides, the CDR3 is TGTGCCAGCAGTTTATCGCCGGACAGGGGCAGGGAGACCCAGTACTTC. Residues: CASSLSPDRGRETQYF.

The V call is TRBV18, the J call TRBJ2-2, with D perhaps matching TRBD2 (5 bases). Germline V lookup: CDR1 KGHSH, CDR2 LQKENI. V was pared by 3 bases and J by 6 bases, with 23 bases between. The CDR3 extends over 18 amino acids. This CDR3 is CASSPFRGSSSSAGELFF. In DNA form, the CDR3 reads TGTGCCAGCTCACCCTTCCGGGGATCGTCATCATCGGCCGGGGAGCTGTTTTTT.

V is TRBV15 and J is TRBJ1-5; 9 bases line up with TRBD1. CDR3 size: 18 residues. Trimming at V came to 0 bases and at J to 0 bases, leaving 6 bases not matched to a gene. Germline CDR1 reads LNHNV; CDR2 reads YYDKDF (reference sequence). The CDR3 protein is CATSRDYRGLNSNQPQHF. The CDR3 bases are TGTGCCACCAGCAGAGATTACAGGGGGCTTAATAGCAATCAGCCCCAGCATTTT.

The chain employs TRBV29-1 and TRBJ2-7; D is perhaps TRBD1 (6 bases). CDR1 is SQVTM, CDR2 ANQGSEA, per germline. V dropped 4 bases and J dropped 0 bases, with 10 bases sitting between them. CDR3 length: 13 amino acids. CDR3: CSVGGQLSYEQYF. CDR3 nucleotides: TGCAGCGTTGGGGGACAACTCTCCTACGAGCAGTACTTC.

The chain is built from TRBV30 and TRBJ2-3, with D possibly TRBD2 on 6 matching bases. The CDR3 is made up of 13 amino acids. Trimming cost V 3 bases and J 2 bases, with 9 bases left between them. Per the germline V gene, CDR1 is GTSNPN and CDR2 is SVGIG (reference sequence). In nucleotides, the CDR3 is TGTGCCTGGAGAGGGACTTCCACAGATACGCAGTATTTT. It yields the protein CAWRGTSTDTQYF.

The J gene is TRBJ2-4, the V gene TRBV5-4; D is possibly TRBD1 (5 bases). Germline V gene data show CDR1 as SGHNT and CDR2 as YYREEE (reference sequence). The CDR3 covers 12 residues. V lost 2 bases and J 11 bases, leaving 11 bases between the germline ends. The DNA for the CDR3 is TGTGCCAGCAGCTTTTGGCAGGGCTTTCAGTACTTC. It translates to CASSFWQGFQYF. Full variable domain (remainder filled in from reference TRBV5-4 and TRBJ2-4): ETGVTQSPTHLIKTRGQQVTLRCSSQSGHNTVSWYQQALGQGPQFIFQYYREEENGRGNFPPRFSGLQFPNYSSELNVNALELDDSALYLCASSFWQGFQYFGAGTRLSVL.

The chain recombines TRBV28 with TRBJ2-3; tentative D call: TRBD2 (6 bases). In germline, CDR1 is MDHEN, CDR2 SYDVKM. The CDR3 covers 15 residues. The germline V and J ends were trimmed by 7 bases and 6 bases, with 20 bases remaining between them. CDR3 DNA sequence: TGTGCCAGCACCCCCTTGACGGGAGACGGCGATACGCAGTATTTT. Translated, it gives CASTPLTGDGDTQYF.

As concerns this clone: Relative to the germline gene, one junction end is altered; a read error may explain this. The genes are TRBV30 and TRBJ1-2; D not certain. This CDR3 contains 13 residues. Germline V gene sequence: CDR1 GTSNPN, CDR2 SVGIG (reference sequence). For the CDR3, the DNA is TGTACCTGGAGTGTAATCAAAAACTATGGCTACACCTTC. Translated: CTWSVIKNYGYTF.

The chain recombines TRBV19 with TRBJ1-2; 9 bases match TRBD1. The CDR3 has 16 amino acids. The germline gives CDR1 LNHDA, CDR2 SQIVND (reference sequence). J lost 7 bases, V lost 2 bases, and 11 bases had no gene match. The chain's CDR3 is CASSIPGNRGRGGYTF. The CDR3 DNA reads TGTGCCAGTAGTATACCGGGAAACAGGGGGCGCGGTGGCTACACCTTC.

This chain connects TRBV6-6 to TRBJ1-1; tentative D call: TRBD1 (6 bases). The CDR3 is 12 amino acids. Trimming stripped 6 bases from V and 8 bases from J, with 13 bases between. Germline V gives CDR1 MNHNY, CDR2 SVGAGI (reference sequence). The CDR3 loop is CASSQGLSEAFF. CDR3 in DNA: TGTGCCAGCAGCCAGGGGCTGTCGGAAGCTTTCTTT.